The present entry profiles one TCR beta chain with its context. The antigen is unknown. The data derive from a study of CD8 T cells in ankylosing spondylitis. Regarding the study as a whole: Within matched ankylosing spondylitis synovial fluid, disease-linked clones were reportedly significantly enriched.

Trimming removed 6 bases from V and 3 bases from J, with 12 bases in between. Germline V gene lookup returns CDR1 SNHLY and CDR2 FYNNEI. The length of the CDR3 is 13 residues. Via MiXCR, TCRdb re-called the 5' RACE reads, giving one row per CDR3 protein. Of about 210,000 distinct CDR3 sequences in the sample, over 7% were seen once. Sequencing was done on a sample of blood, either unsorted or a sorted T cell fraction (not recorded which). This sequence was found in a female donor with ankylosing spondylitis or in good health (not recorded which). The genes are TRBV2 and TRBJ2-7; D gene ambiguous. The CDR3 is CASSGSGLYEQYF. The CDR3 region has the DNA TGTGCCAGCAGCGGCTCTGGGCTCTACGAGCAGTACTTC.